This is a list of T cell receptor beta chains from one sample in a study of shared T cell receptors in the human thymus. TCRdb's copy holds only in-frame clones and misses some; the assay was immunoSEQ multiplex PCR. The profile shows hundreds of thousands of clones, around 87% of them singletons. Another study also made use of these data, one on human thymus T cells.

Sequencing was performed on thymocytes. The receptors derive from a boy younger than two with a congenital heart defect. Each CDR3 is given with its conserved first and last residue. D genes are given only for firm matches. Size values are once, few and many counts, or a class for expanded clones, and some rows have none.

V	D	size	J	CDR3	DNA
TRBV4-2	-	-	TRBJ2-5	CASSQGQEGGTQYF	TGTGCCAGCAGCCAAGGACAGGAAGGGGGGACCCAGTACTTC
TRBV6-5	-	few	TRBJ2-1	CASSLGTYNYNEQFF	TGTGCCAGCAGTCTCGGGACTTATAACTACAATGAGCAGTTCTTC
TRBV28	TRBD2	-	TRBJ2-3	CASCSGTSGTDTQYF	TGTGCCAGCTGCTCTGGGACTAGCGGCACAGATACGCAGTATTTT
TRBV28	-	-	TRBJ1-3	CASSSRLGNSGNTIYF	TGTGCCAGCAGCTCTCGGTTGGGCAACTCTGGAAACACCATATATTTT
TRBV7-9	TRBD2	-	TRBJ2-7	CASSLGEAGGVLRYEQYF	TGTGCCAGCAGCTTAGGGGAAGCGGGAGGGGTTTTAAGGTACGAGCAGTACTTC
TRBV5-6	TRBD1	-	TRBJ1-1	CASSLVPGQGTMNTEAFF	TGTGCCAGCAGCTTGGTCCCGGGACAGGGAACCATGAACACTGAAGCTTTCTTT
TRBV7-3	-	-	TRBJ2-2	CASSLVTGNTGELFF	TGTGCCAGCAGCTTAGTGACAGGGAACACCGGGGAGCTGTTTTTT
TRBV29-1	TRBD2	-	TRBJ2-1	CSVTPGLAGGTTYNEQFF	TGCAGCGTTACGCCGGGACTAGCGGGGGGGACGACCTACAATGAGCAGTTCTTC
TRBV15	TRBD1	once	TRBJ1-2	CATSGRGTGFTF	TGTGCCACCAGCGGCCGAGGGACAGGGTTCACCTTC
TRBV5-5	TRBD2	-	TRBJ2-7	CASSLLSGGLLYEQYF	TGTGCCAGCAGCTTGCTCTCGGGAGGGTTGCTCTACGAGCAGTACTTC
TRBV5-1	-	-	TRBJ2-2	CASSLDPGVSTGELFF	TGCGCCAGCAGCTTGGATCCCGGGGTGAGCACCGGGGAGCTGTTTTTT
TRBV5-1	TRBD1	-	TRBJ2-3	CASSPGTGSTDTQYF	TGCGCCAGCAGCCCGGGGACAGGGAGCACAGATACGCAGTATTTT
TRBV2	TRBD2	-	TRBJ2-1	CASPLTSGNYNEQFF	TGTGCCAGCCCGTTGACTAGCGGGAACTACAATGAGCAGTTCTTC
TRBV28	TRBD1	-	TRBJ2-7	CASSSDRGMSYEQYF	TGTGCCAGCAGTTCGGACAGGGGAATGTCCTACGAGCAGTACTTC
TRBV5-1	-	-	TRBJ2-5	CASSLELGAQEEETQYF	TGCGCCAGCAGCTTGGAGTTGGGGGCCCAGGAAGAAGAGACCCAGTACTTC
TRBV28	-	-	TRBJ2-7	CASSFDRPYEQYF	TGTGCCAGCAGTTTTGACAGACCCTACGAGCAGTACTTC
TRBV5-5	-	-	TRBJ2-1	CASRTVPGILVNEQFF	TGTGCCAGCAGGACCGTCCCGGGGATACTTGTGAATGAGCAGTTCTTC
TRBV25-1	-	-	TRBJ2-3	CASRCPGSSTDTQYF	TGTGCCAGCAGGTGTCCCGGGTCTAGCACAGATACGCAGTATTTT
TRBV28	-	-	TRBJ2-7	CASSNRPGYEQYF	TGTGCCAGCAGTAACCGGCCGGGCTACGAGCAGTACTTC
TRBV15	TRBD2	-	TRBJ2-7	CATSRERAAGPERLAGDAEQYF	TGTGCCACCAGCAGAGAACGGGCGGCAGGTCCCGAACGACTAGCGGGAGATGCCGAGCAGTACTTC
TRBV9	-	-	TRBJ1-3	CASSDQGNTIYF	TGTGCCAGCAGCGATCAGGGAAACACCATATATTTT
TRBV27	-	-	TRBJ1-5	CASKGEGQPQHF	TGTGCCAGCAAGGGGGAGGGACAGCCCCAGCATTTT
TRBV7-6	-	-	TRBJ1-3	CASSLTGRGSKGNTIYF	TGTGCCAGCAGCCTGACCGGTAGGGGGTCGAAAGGAAACACCATATATTTT
TRBV27	-	-	TRBJ1-2	CASSLTRSYGYTF	TGTGCCAGCAGTTTAACCAGGTCCTATGGCTACACCTTC
TRBV25-1	TRBD2	-	TRBJ2-1	CASSEELAGAASEQFF	TGTGCCAGCAGTGAAGAACTAGCGGGGGCAGCCAGTGAGCAGTTCTTC
TRBV7-6	TRBD1	-	TRBJ2-5	CASSPTGGGQYF	TGTGCCAGCAGCCCGACAGGGGGCGGGCAGTACTTC
TRBV5-6	-	-	TRBJ2-3	CASRQGTDTQYF	TGTGCCAGCAGGCAGGGCACAGATACGCAGTATTTT
TRBV27	TRBD2	-	TRBJ2-1	CASSLLRLAGAYNEQFF	TGTGCCAGCAGTCTCCTACGACTAGCGGGAGCCTACAATGAGCAGTTCTTC
TRBV10-3	TRBD2	-	TRBJ2-1	CAISLAGGPRNEQFF	TGTGCCATCAGTTTAGCGGGGGGGCCGAGGAATGAGCAGTTCTTC
TRBV9	TRBD1	-	TRBJ1-4	CASSRDRDEKLFF	TGTGCCAGCAGCCGGGACAGGGATGAAAAACTGTTTTTT
TRBV28	-	-	TRBJ2-1	CASSSQYNEQFF	TGTGCCAGCAGTTCCCAGTACAATGAGCAGTTCTTC
TRBV5-5	-	-	TRBJ2-7	CASSSRYSSYEQYF	TGTGCCAGCAGTTCTCGGTACAGCTCCTACGAGCAGTACTTC
TRBV19	-	-	TRBJ2-3	CASSLGGAHTDTQYF	TGTGCCAGTAGTCTCGGCGGGGCTCACACAGATACGCAGTATTTT
TRBV19	TRBD1	few	TRBJ2-3	CASSTTRQGVSTDTQYF	TGTGCCAGTAGTACGACGCGACAGGGAGTTAGCACAGATACGCAGTATTTT
TRBV6-5	-	once	TRBJ2-3	CASSSLELRSTDTQYF	TGTGCCAGCAGTTCCTTGGAGCTGAGAAGCACAGATACGCAGTATTTT
TRBV16	TRBD1	-	TRBJ1-6	CASSQSGTGGESPLHF	TGTGCCAGCAGCCAATCGGGGACAGGCGGTGAATCACCCCTCCACTTT
TRBV28	TRBD1	-	TRBJ1-5	CASSLRTGNLQPQHF	TGTGCCAGCAGTTTAAGGACAGGGAATTTGCAGCCCCAGCATTTT
TRBV11-2	TRBD2	-	TRBJ2-7	CASSLDASGAAYEQYF	TGTGCCAGCAGCTTAGATGCTAGCGGAGCCGCCTACGAGCAGTACTTC
TRBV6-5	-	few	TRBJ1-5	CASSSDAHNQPQHF	TGTGCCAGCAGCAGCGACGCACACAATCAGCCCCAGCATTTT
TRBV28	TRBD1	-	TRBJ2-7	CASSRDRGSYEQYF	TGTGCCAGCAGCAGGGACAGGGGATCCTACGAGCAGTACTTC
TRBV7-2	-	-	TRBJ2-7	CASSPETREISYEQYF	TGTGCCAGCAGCCCTGAAACCAGGGAAATCAGCTACGAGCAGTACTTC
TRBV7-6	TRBD2	-	TRBJ2-1	CASSISGSRSEQFF	TGTGCCAGCAGCATTAGCGGGAGTAGAAGTGAGCAGTTCTTC
TRBV9	TRBD1	-	TRBJ2-3	CASSVEGQGPDTQYF	TGTGCCAGCAGCGTAGAGGGACAGGGCCCAGATACGCAGTATTTT
TRBV5-5	-	-	TRBJ1-1	CASSLKLSGYMNTEAFF	TGTGCCAGCAGCTTGAAATTGTCAGGCTACATGAACACTGAAGCTTTCTTT
TRBV6-1	-	-	TRBJ1-5	CASSAGNQPQHF	TGTGCCAGCAGTGCAGGGAATCAGCCCCAGCATTTT
TRBV27	-	-	TRBJ1-4	CASSPPLGGDMDLLFF	TGTGCCAGCAGTCCTCCCCTCGGGGGGGACATGGATCTACTGTTTTTT